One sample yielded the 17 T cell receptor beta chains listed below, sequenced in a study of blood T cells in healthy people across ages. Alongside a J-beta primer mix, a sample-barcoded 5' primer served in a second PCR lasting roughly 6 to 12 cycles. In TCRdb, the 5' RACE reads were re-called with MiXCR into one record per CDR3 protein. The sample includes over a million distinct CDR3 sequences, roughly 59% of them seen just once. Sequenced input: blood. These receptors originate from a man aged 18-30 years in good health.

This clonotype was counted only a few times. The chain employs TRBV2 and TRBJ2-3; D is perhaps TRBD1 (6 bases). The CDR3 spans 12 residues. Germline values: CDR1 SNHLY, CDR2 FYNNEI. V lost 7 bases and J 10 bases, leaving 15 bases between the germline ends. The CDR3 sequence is CASNLDSPAQYF. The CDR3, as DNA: TGTGCCAGCAACCTGGACAGTCCAGCGCAGTATTTT.

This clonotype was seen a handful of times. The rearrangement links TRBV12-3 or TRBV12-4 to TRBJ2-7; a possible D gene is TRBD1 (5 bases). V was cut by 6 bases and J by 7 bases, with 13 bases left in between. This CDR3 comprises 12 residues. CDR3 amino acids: CASSPLRQEQYF. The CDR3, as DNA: TGTGCCAGCAGCCCCCTGCGACAGGAGCAGTACTTC.

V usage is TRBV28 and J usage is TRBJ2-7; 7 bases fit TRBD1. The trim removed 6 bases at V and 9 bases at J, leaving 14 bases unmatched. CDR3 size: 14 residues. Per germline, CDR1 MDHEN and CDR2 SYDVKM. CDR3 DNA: TGTGCCAGCAGACCCCGGGACAGTGTTAGCCGGCAGTACTTC. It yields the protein CASRPRDSVSRQYF. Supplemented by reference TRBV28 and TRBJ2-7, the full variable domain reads DVKVTQSSRYLVKRTGEKVFLECVQDMDHENMFWYRQDPGLGLRLIYFSYDVKMKEKGDIPEGYSVSREKKERFSLILESASTNQTSMYLCASRPRDSVSRQYFGPGTRLTVT.

Here the CDR3 reads CASSQLQGRGQPQHF. DNA for the CDR3: TGCGCCAGCAGCCAGCTGCAGGGGAGGGGTCAGCCCCAGCATTTT. The V call is TRBV4-3, the J call TRBJ1-5; D possibly corresponds to TRBD1 (6 bases). The CDR3 length is 15 residues. Germline CDR1 is LGHNA and CDR2 is YSLEER. Trimming stripped 3 bases from V and 6 bases from J, with 15 bases between.

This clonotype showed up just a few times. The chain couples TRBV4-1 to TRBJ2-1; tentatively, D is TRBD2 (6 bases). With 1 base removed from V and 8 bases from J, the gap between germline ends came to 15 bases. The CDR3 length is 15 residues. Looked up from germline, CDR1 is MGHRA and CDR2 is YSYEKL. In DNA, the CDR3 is TGCGCCAGCAGCCAAGCGACCACTACGGGAGATGAGCAGTTCTTC. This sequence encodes CASSQATTTGDEQFF.

CDR3 bases: TGTGCCAGCAGCCCACCTGGACTAGCGGGAGGCCATACGCAGTATTTT. Translation: CASSPPGLAGGHTQYF. The chain couples TRBV3-1 to TRBJ2-3; 14 nucleotides agree with TRBD2. CDR3 length equals 16 residues. V trimming: 4 bases; J trimming: 7 bases; junction bases outside the gene matches: 7. Germline V gene lookup returns CDR1 LGHDT and CDR2 YNNKEL (reference sequence).

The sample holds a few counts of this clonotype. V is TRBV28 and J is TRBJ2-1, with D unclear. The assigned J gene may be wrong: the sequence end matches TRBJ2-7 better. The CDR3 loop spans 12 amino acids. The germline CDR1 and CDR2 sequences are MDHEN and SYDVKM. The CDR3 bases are TGTGCCAGCAGCCTTTCCTACAATGAGCAGTACTTC. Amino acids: CASSLSYNEQYF.

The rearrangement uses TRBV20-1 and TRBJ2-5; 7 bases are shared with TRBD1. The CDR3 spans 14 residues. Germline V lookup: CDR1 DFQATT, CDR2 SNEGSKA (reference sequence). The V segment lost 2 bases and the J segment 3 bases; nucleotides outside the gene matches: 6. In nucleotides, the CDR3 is TGCAGTGCTAGAATAGACAGGGCGGAAGAGACCCAGTACTTC. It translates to CSARIDRAEETQYF.

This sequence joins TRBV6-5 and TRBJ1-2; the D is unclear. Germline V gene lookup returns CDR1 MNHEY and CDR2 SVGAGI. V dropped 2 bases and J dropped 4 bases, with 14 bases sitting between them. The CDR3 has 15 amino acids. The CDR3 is CASSYEQENIYGYTF. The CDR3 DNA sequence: TGTGCCAGCAGTTACGAGCAGGAGAACATCTATGGCTACACCTTC.

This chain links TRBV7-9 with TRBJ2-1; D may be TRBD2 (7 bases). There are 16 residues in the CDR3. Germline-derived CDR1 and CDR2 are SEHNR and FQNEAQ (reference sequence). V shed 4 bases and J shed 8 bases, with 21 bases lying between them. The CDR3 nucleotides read TGTGCCAGCAGCTCCTATTCGGCGGGGGCAGGTTATGAGCAGTTCTTC. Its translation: CASSSYSAGAGYEQFF.

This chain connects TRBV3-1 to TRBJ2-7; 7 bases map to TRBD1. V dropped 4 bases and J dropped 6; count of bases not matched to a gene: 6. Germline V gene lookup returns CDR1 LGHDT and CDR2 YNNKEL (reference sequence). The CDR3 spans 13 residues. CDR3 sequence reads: CASSRDSPCEQYF. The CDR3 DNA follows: TGTGCCAGCAGCCGGGACAGTCCCTGCGAGCAGTACTTC.

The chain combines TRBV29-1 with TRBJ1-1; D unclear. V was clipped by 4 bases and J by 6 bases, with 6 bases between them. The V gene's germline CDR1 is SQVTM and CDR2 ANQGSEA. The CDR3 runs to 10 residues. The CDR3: CSVGRAEAFF. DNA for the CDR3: TGCAGCGTTGGTAGGGCTGAAGCTTTCTTT.

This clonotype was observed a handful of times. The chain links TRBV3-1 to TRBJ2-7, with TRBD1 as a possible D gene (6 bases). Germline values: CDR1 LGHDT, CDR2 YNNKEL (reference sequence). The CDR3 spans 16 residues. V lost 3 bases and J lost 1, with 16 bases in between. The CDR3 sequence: CASSHWRAGVSYEQYF. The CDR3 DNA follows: TGTGCCAGCAGCCACTGGCGGGCAGGGGTTTCCTACGAGCAGTACTTC.

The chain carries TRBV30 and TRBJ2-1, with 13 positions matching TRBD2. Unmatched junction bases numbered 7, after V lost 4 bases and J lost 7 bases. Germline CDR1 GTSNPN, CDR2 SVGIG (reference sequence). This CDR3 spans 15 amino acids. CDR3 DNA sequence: TGTGCCTGGATTATGGGGACTAGCGGGACAAATGAGCAGTTCTTC. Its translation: CAWIMGTSGTNEQFF.

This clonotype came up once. CDR3 in DNA: TGTGCCAGCACCGACCCTAGGAGCAATCAGCCCCAGCATTTT. Its protein product is CASTDPRSNQPQHF. V is TRBV6-6 and J is TRBJ1-5; D is unresolved. CDR3 length equals 14 residues. V dropped 7 bases and J dropped 1 base, with 11 bases sitting between them. Germline V gene lookup returns CDR1 MNHNY and CDR2 SVGAGI (reference sequence).

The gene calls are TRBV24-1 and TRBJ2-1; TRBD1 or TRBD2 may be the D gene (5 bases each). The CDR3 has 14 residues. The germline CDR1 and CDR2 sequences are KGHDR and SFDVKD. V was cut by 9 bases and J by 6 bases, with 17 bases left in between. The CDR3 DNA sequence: TGTGCCACCGGGACGGGCGATCCAAGCAATGAGCAGTTCTTC. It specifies CATGTGDPSNEQFF.

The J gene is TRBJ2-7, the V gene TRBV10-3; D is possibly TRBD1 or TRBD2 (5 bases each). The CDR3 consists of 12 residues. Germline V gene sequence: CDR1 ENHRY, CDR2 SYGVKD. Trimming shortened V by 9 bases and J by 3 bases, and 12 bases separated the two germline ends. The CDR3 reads CAMGTDLYEQYF. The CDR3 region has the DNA TGTGCCATGGGGACGGATCTCTACGAGCAGTACTTC.